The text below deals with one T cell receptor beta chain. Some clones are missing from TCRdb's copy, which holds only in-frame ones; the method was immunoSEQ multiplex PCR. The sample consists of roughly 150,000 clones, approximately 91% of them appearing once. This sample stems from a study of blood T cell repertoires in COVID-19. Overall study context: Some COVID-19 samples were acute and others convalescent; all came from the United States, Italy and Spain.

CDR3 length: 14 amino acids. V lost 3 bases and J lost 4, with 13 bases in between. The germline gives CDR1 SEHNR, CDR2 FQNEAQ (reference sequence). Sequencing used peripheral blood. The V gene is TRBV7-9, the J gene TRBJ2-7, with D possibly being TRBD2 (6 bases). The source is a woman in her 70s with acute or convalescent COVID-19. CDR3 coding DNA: TGTGCCAGCAGCTTGGGGGGAGAAAAGTACGAGCAGTACTTC. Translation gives CASSLGGEKYEQYF. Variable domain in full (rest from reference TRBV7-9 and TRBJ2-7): DTGVSQNPRHKITKRGQNVTFRCDPISEHNRLYWYRQTLGQGPEFLTYFQNEAQLEKSRLLSDRFSAERPKGSFSTLEIQRTEQGDSAMYLCASSLGGEKYEQYFGPGTRLTVT.